This TCR beta chain was sequenced during a study of OX40 agonist ivuxolimab in advanced cancers. About the study: As their treatment, patients were administered ivuxolimab, an agonistic anti-OX40 (CD134) antibody. The mean age was approximately 60 years, ranging from 23 to 79, with over 70% of participants male. Study-wide results and caveats: Clones of CD4+ and CD8+ blood T cells grew by week 6 at doses of 0.1 to 3.0 mg/kg. Among the least clonally expanded were partial responders at 0.1-3.0 mg/kg.

CDR3 length equals 15 residues. In germline, CDR1 is MNHNY, CDR2 SVGAGI (reference sequence). J lost 6 bases, V lost 4 bases, and 9 bases had no gene match. As regards this clone: The antigen is unknown.

The table came from immunoSEQ multiplex PCR; TCRdb's copy has only in-frame clones and leaves some out. The sample contains 99,000 or so clones, 91% of which appear only once. This TCR was recovered from an adult with an advanced solid tumor such as melanoma, head and neck, liver or kidney cancer. Sample: CD4+ or CD8+ T cells sorted from blood, taken in a trial of the OX40 agonist ivuxolimab. The J gene is TRBJ1-3, the V gene TRBV6-6; 7 bases match TRBD1. DNA for the CDR3: TGTGCCAGCAGTTCGCGAAGGACAGGTCTAAACACCATATATTTT. Translated: CASSSRRTGLNTIYF.